This is a list of T cell receptor beta chains from one sample in a study of blood T cell repertoires in COVID-19. Clones were read by immunoSEQ multiplex PCR, and TCRdb kept only the in-frame ones, dropping some. This repertoire shows some 460,000 clones, more than 85% found once; its top ten account for roughly 4%. Sequencing was performed on peripheral blood. These receptors originate from a woman in her 30s with acute or convalescent COVID-19. The CDR3 runs from the conserved cysteine through the conserved F or W. A D gene is named only where the DNA matches it firmly. The size field is filled for only some rows; it gives once, few, many or a size class.

V	D	J	size	CDR3	DNA
TRBV5-1	-	TRBJ2-7	-	CASSSLAFGGGAMDEQYF	TGCGCCAGCAGCTCCCTGGCCTTTGGAGGGGGGGCTATGGACGAGCAGTACTTC
TRBV20-1	-	TRBJ1-1	-	CSTPEAFF	TGCAGTACTCCTGAAGCTTTCTTT
TRBV5-4	-	TRBJ2-3	-	CASSLTATDTQYF	TGTGCCAGCAGCTTGACAGCCACAGATACGCAGTATTTT
TRBV29-1	-	TRBJ1-1	-	CSVGGRDVVTEAFF	TGCAGCGTTGGAGGACGGGATGTCGTCACTGAAGCTTTCTTT
TRBV27	-	TRBJ2-3	-	CASSFLPEHDNYRLRTDTQYF	TGTGCCAGCAGTTTCTTACCCGAACACGATAACTATCGTCTTCGCACAGATACGCAGTATTTT
TRBV24-1	-	TRBJ2-7	-	CATSDRYEQYF	TGTGCCACCAGTGATCGCTACGAGCAGTACTTC
TRBV5-6	-	TRBJ1-4	-	CASSFGGSNEKLFF	TGTGCCAGCAGCTTTGGAGGTTCTAATGAAAAACTGTTTTTT
TRBV5-4	-	TRBJ1-2	-	CASSFLTNYGYTF	TGTGCCAGCAGCTTTCTTACTAACTATGGCTACACCTTC
TRBV30	-	TRBJ1-1	-	CAWTSMWGGQNTEAFF	TGTGCCTGGACCTCCATGTGGGGGGGGCAGAACACTGAAGCTTTCTTT
TRBV19	-	TRBJ1-4	-	CASSWSGRRGTNEKLFF	TGTGCCAGTAGTTGGAGCGGGCGACGAGGAACTAATGAAAAACTGTTTTTT
TRBV18	-	TRBJ2-2	few	CASSLQNTGELFF	TGTGCCAGCTCACTTCAGAACACCGGGGAGCTGTTTTTT